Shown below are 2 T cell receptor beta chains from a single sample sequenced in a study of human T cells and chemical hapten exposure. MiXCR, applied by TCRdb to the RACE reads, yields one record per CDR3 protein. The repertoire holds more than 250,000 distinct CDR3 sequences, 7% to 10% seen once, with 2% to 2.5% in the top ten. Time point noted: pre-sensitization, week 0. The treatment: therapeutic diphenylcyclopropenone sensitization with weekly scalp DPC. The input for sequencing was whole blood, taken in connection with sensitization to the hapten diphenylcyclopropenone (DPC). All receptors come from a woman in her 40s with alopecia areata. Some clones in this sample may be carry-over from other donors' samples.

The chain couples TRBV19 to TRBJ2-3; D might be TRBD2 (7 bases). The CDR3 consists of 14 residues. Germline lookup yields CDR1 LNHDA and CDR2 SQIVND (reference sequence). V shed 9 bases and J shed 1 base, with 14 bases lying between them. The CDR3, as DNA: TGTGCCAGCACCGGGGGGCCCGGCACAGATACGCAGTATTTT. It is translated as CASTGGPGTDTQYF.

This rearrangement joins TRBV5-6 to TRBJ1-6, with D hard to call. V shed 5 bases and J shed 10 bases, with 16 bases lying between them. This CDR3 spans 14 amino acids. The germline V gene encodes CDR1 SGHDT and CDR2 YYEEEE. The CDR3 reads CASRGTEGRSPLHF. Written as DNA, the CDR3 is TGTGCCAGCAGAGGAACGGAGGGTCGCTCACCCCTCCACTTT.